This TCR beta chain came from a study of molecular identifiers for immune sequencing clone quantification. Study results and caveats: Among effectors, clones above 20 RNA copies held over 98% of molecules; among naive cells, under 1%.

Sequencing libraries of naive CD8 cells derived from roughly 18,000 to 920,000 sorted cells with 10%, 30% or 50% RNA. TCRdb re-analysed the PCR reads in MiXCR, keeping a single row per CDR3 protein. The table has some 680,000 distinct CDR3 sequences, 25% seen once; the top ten hold around 0.78%. Trimming took 5 bases from V and 5 from J; bases not matched to a gene: 7. The CDR3 length is 16 residues. CDR1 and CDR2 (germline): LNHDA, SQIVND (reference sequence). Notes on this clonotype: What it binds is unknown.

Sequencing was carried out using naive CD8+ T cells from blood, with Jurkat cell RNA spiked in. Subset: FACS-sorted CD8+CD4-CCR7+CD45RA+ naive T cells. The origin of this receptor is a human donor in good health. Some libraries in this study had Jurkat cell RNA spiked in. This chain joins TRBV19 and TRBJ2-1, with TRBD2 matching 12 bases. The CDR3 loop is CASSHLAGGTNNEQFF. CDR3 nucleotide sequence: TGTGCCAGTAGTCACCTAGCGGGAGGGACAAACAATGAGCAGTTCTTC.